These 30 T cell receptor beta chains came from one sample sequenced in a study of cytomegalovirus exposure and HLA in healthy donors. 60 Vbeta and 13 Jbeta primers were used in PCR. Generated by immunoSEQ multiplex PCR, the TCRdb table keeps only in-frame clones and is missing some. This table holds approximately 150,000 clones, nearly 80% found once. The sequenced sample consisted of PBMCs. The receptors derive from a woman aged 30 to 39 in good health and CMV-seronegative.

This chain links TRBV12-5 with TRBJ2-7; 10 bases line up with TRBD2. The CDR3 length is 15 residues. Per germline, CDR1 LGHNT and CDR2 FRNRAP. The junction had 9 bases not matched to a gene; V was cut back by 6 bases and J by 4 bases. Here the CDR3 reads CASGLSGGALYEQYF. CDR3 nucleotides: TGTGCTAGTGGACTCAGCGGGGGGGCCTTATACGAGCAGTACTTC.

The V and J genes are TRBV23-1 and TRBJ1-6, with D unresolved. TRBV23-1 is annotated as an ORF whose role is uncertain. The CDR3 length is 12 residues. V shed 6 bases and J shed 11 bases, with 11 bases lying between them. The CDR3 reads CASRKRTTPLHF. The CDR3 DNA is TGCGCCAGCAGGAAGAGGACTACACCCCTCCACTTT.

The rearrangement uses TRBV7-2 and TRBJ1-5, with TRBD1 identical over 8 bases. Germline loops: CDR1 SGHTA, CDR2 FQGNSA. CDR3 length: 15 amino acids. V was pared by 5 bases and J by 5 bases, with 8 bases of the junction left unmatched. CDR3: CASSPDRGLHQPQHF. The CDR3 DNA follows: TGTGCCAGCAGCCCCGACAGGGGACTTCATCAGCCCCAGCATTTT.

A word on this clone: The sample contains more than one DNA sequence encoding this CDR3. The chain has TRBV18 and TRBJ1-4; the match to TRBD1 covers 7 bases. The V and J ends lost 1 base and 3 bases, in that order; junction bases with no gene match: 2. Per the germline V gene, CDR1 is KGHSH and CDR2 is LQKENI. This CDR3 comprises 15 residues. Here the CDR3 DNA reads TGTGCCAGCTCACCACGGCAGGGGGCTAATGAAAAACTGTTTTTT. This codes for CASSPRQGANEKLFF.

A single count supports this clone. The CDR3 spells CASSAWDRAQETQYF. CDR3 bases: TGTGCCAGCAGCGCTTGGGACAGGGCACAAGAGACCCAGTACTTC. The chain recombines TRBV9 with TRBJ2-5; TRBD1 matches at 9 bases. The CDR3 spans 15 residues. The ends lost 3 bases at V and 2 bases at J; junction bases unmatched: 5. The V gene's germline CDR1 is SGDLS and CDR2 YYNGEE.

This clone was seen more than once but under ten times. This sequence joins TRBV2 and TRBJ2-1, with 9 bases aligning to TRBD2. The CDR3 consists of 14 residues. The germline gives CDR1 SNHLY, CDR2 FYNNEI. The V gene end was trimmed by 3 bases and the J gene end by 7 bases; junction bases not matched to a gene: 4. The CDR3: CASSEASGENEQFF. The CDR3 DNA reads TGTGCCAGCAGTGAGGCTAGCGGGGAGAATGAGCAGTTCTTC.

The chain has TRBV11-1 and TRBJ2-1, with 7 bases lining up with TRBD1. The CDR3 length is 18 residues. The germline V gene encodes CDR1 SGHAT and CDR2 FQDESV (reference sequence). Trimming took 4 bases from V and 0 from J; bases not matched to a gene: 12. The CDR3 DNA is TGTGCCAGCAGCTCAAATAGGTGGGGGACAGTCTCCTACAATGAGCAGTTCTTC. Translation: CASSSNRWGTVSYNEQFF. The entire variable domain, with the rest obtained from reference TRBV11-1 and TRBJ2-1, is as follows: EAEVAQSPRYKITEKSQAVAFWCDPISGHATLYWYRQILGQGPELLVQFQDESVVDDSQLPKDRFSAERLKGVDSTLKIQPAELGDSAMYLCASSSNRWGTVSYNEQFFGPGTRLTVL.

This sequence joins TRBV7-2 and TRBJ1-4; a weak D match, TRBD1 (5 bases). Deletions cut 3 bases from V and 2 bases from J, with 7 bases between. Looked up from germline, CDR1 is SGHTA and CDR2 is FQGNSA. This CDR3 is 14 amino acids long. CDR3 residues: CASSFGGTNEKLFF. The CDR3 coding sequence is TGTGCCAGCAGCTTTGGGGGGACTAATGAAAAACTGTTTTTT.

This chain uses TRBV7-8 with TRBJ1-1, with TRBD1 identical over 8 bases. Trimming took 1 base from V and 0 from J; bases not matched to a gene: 7. Germline V lookup: CDR1 SGHVS, CDR2 FQNEAQ. The CDR3 loop spans 17 amino acids. The CDR3 sequence: CASSLVRTGSVNTEAFF. The CDR3 DNA follows: TGTGCCAGCAGCTTAGTTAGGACAGGGTCCGTGAACACTGAAGCTTTCTTT.

The rearrangement uses TRBV6-1 and TRBJ1-1; TRBD1 matches 9 bases. Looked up from germline, CDR1 is MNHNS and CDR2 is SASEGT. V lost 3 bases and J lost 1; bases outside the gene matches: 12. This CDR3 has 18 amino acids. For the CDR3, the DNA is TGTGCCAGCAGTGATACGGGGTGGACAGGGGCGCGGAACACTGAAGCTTTCTTT. It encodes CASSDTGWTGARNTEAFF.

The chain employs TRBV29-1 and TRBJ2-2; 10 bases fit TRBD2. Germline V gene lookup returns CDR1 SQVTM and CDR2 ANQGSEA. The V gene end was trimmed by 5 bases and the J gene end by 6 bases; junction bases not matched to a gene: 9. This CDR3 region has 15 residues. Written as DNA, the CDR3 is TGCAGCGTTCGAACAGCGGGGGGGCGGGCCGGGGAGCTGTTTTTT. This sequence encodes CSVRTAGGRAGELFF.

The chain joins TRBV5-1 to TRBJ2-1; 7 bases fit TRBD1. CDR3 length: 15 residues. Losses at the gene ends were 6 bases for V and 0 bases for J; bases not matched to a gene: 6. The germline V gene has CDR1 SGHRS and CDR2 YFSETQ. The CDR3: CASNPTGNSYNEQFF. Here the CDR3 DNA reads TGCGCCAGCAACCCGACAGGGAACTCCTACAATGAGCAGTTCTTC.

The chain employs TRBV7-2 and TRBJ1-2; the D gene is possibly TRBD1 (5 bases). Trimming took 5 bases from V and 3 from J, leaving 13 bases between them. CDR3 length: 14 residues. Germline lookup yields CDR1 SGHTA and CDR2 FQGNSA. CDR3 nucleotide sequence: TGTGCCAGCAGCCCTCCCCGGGGGGACTATGGCTACACCTTC. Residues: CASSPPRGDYGYTF.

The chain links TRBV7-2 to TRBJ2-5; a possible D gene is TRBD1 (6 bases). CDR1 and CDR2 from the germline V gene are SGHTA and FQGNSA. The CDR3 consists of 13 residues. V was pared by 5 bases and J by 3 bases, with 10 bases between. Here the CDR3 reads CASSIGQKETQYF. The CDR3 DNA is TGTGCCAGCAGCATCGGACAGAAAGAGACCCAGTACTTC.

A single count supports this clone. This chain joins TRBV27 and TRBJ2-3; 11 positions match TRBD2. Germline V gives CDR1 MNHEY, CDR2 SMNVEV (reference sequence). The trim removed 2 bases at V and 4 bases at J, leaving 2 bases unmatched. This CDR3 contains 15 residues. CDR3 amino acids: CASSLTSGGPDTQYF. CDR3 coding DNA: TGTGCCAGCAGTTTAACTAGCGGGGGTCCAGATACGCAGTATTTT.

V and J are TRBV10-1 and TRBJ1-1, with D possibly TRBD1 on 5 matching bases. The CDR3 is 16 residues long. The germline V gene has CDR1 WNHNN and CDR2 SYGVQD (reference sequence). The V gene lost 3 bases and the J gene lost 0 bases, with 14 bases spanning the gap. This CDR3 reads CASSDPSRVMNTEAFF. The CDR3 DNA is TGCGCCAGCAGTGACCCTTCCAGGGTCATGAACACTGAAGCTTTCTTT.

This clone was observed a handful of times. CDR3 nucleotide sequence: TGTGCCAGCAGCGTGTCCCGGGACTTTTACGAGCAGTACTTC. Protein sequence: CASSVSRDFYEQYF. V is TRBV11-1 and J is TRBJ2-7; D might be TRBD2 (6 bases). CDR1 is SGHAT, CDR2 FQDESV, per germline (reference sequence). The CDR3 runs 14 residues. V was pared by 5 bases and J by 4 bases, with 15 bases between.

The rearrangement links TRBV28 to TRBJ1-2, with TRBD1 matching over 7 bases. Losses at the gene ends were 4 bases for V and 1 base for J; bases not matched to a gene: 6. This CDR3 spans 15 amino acids. Per the germline V gene, CDR1 is MDHEN and CDR2 is SYDVKM. The DNA of the CDR3 is TGTGCCAGCAGTTCTTATCAGGGGGTTAACTATGGCTACACCTTC. The encoded protein is CASSSYQGVNYGYTF.

The chain couples TRBV29-1 to TRBJ1-3; D perhaps matches TRBD1 (5 bases). CDR3 length: 15 amino acids. The V end lost 6 bases, the J end lost 0 bases, and 15 bases lay between the germline ends. Germline CDR1 SQVTM, CDR2 ANQGSEA. CDR3 DNA sequence: TGCAGCGTCAATACTGACAGTAGCTCTGGAAACACCATATATTTT. Amino acids: CSVNTDSSSGNTIYF.

This clone turned up a few times. V and J are TRBV19 and TRBJ2-7; 7 bases line up with TRBD2. This CDR3 is 14 amino acids long. From germline, CDR1 is LNHDA and CDR2 SQIVND (reference sequence). The trim removed 0 bases at V and 4 bases at J, leaving 3 bases unmatched. The CDR3 loop is CASSIEAGEYEQYF. The CDR3 region has the DNA TGTGCCAGTAGTATAGAGGCGGGGGAGTACGAGCAGTACTTC.

V usage is TRBV7-8 and J usage is TRBJ2-7; 8 bases are shared with TRBD2. The trim removed 7 bases at V and 4 bases at J, leaving 12 bases unmatched. The CDR3 has 15 residues. Germline V CDR1 and CDR2: SGHVS, FQNEAQ. The CDR3 here is CASTQPGGEIYEQYF. CDR3 DNA: TGTGCCAGCACCCAGCCGGGGGGGGAGATTTACGAGCAGTACTTC.

This sequence joins TRBV7-3 and TRBJ2-5, with 9 bases lining up with TRBD2. The CDR3 has 15 amino acids. Germline V lookup: CDR1 SGHTA, CDR2 FQGTGA. Losses at the gene ends were 1 base for V and 4 bases for J; bases not matched to a gene: 4. DNA of the CDR3: TGTGCCAGCAGCTTAATGGCGGGGGGGCGAGAGACCCAGTACTTC. Translated, it gives CASSLMAGGRETQYF.

V is TRBV6-5 and J is TRBJ1-2, with 9 bases lining up with TRBD1. Germline V CDR1 and CDR2: MNHEY, SVGAGI. The CDR3 has 14 residues. Trimming cost V 6 bases and J 3 bases; bases outside gene matches: 5. CDR3 residues: CASRGTGGDYGYTF. In DNA form, the CDR3 reads TGTGCCAGCAGGGGAACAGGGGGCGACTATGGCTACACCTTC.

This clone has only a few counts. This chain links TRBV6-1 with TRBJ1-1, with D unresolved. Germline values: CDR1 MNHNS, CDR2 SASEGT. The CDR3 loop spans 13 amino acids. V lost 8 bases, J lost 0 bases, and 10 bases lay in between. The CDR3 protein is CASQSRLNTEAFF. Written as DNA, the CDR3 is TGTGCCAGCCAAAGCAGGTTGAACACTGAAGCTTTCTTT.

This chain joins TRBV6-5 and TRBJ1-3; 11 bases match TRBD1. The CDR3 contains 14 residues. Per the germline V gene, CDR1 is MNHEY and CDR2 is SVGAGI. V shed 4 bases, J shed 8 bases, and the junction held 4 bases outside the gene matches. CDR3 loop: CASSSDRGLDTIYF. In nucleotides, the CDR3 is TGTGCCAGCAGTTCGGACAGGGGGCTGGACACCATATATTTT.

V and J are TRBV10-1 and TRBJ2-2; D uncertain. Germline CDR1 and CDR2: WNHNN and SYGVQD (reference sequence). The CDR3 spans 16 residues. V lost 0 bases, J lost 0 bases, and 8 bases lay in between. CDR3 region: CASSESRSPNTGELFF. CDR3 coding DNA: TGCGCCAGCAGTGAGTCCCGCAGTCCGAACACCGGGGAGCTGTTTTTT.

The table lists this clone with a count of one. The chain carries TRBV2 and TRBJ1-5; possibly TRBD1 for D (5 bases). The germline gives CDR1 SNHLY, CDR2 FYNNEI. The CDR3 covers 15 residues. V lost 2 bases to trimming and J lost 6 bases, with 14 bases between them. CDR3 loop: CASSERLLRGQPQHF. CDR3 sequence (DNA): TGTGCCAGCAGTGAACGGCTACTTAGGGGTCAGCCCCAGCATTTT.

The chain combines TRBV7-6 with TRBJ2-7; TRBD2 might be the D (5 bases). The V gene lost 1 base and the J gene lost 2 bases, with 12 bases spanning the gap. The CDR3 is 15 residues long. Per the germline V gene, CDR1 is SGHVS and CDR2 is FNYEAQ. The CDR3 nucleotides are TGTGCCAGCAGCTTAGAGTCCAGCGGTCCCTACGAGCAGTACTTC. Translation: CASSLESSGPYEQYF.

The rearrangement uses TRBV7-8 and TRBJ2-7, with 9 bases aligning to TRBD1. Trimming took 3 bases from V and 5 from J; bases not matched to a gene: 5. CDR1 and CDR2 (germline): SGHVS, FQNEAQ. The CDR3 length is 14 residues. This CDR3 is CASSFRQGGHEQYF. CDR3 DNA: TGTGCCAGCAGCTTTCGACAGGGGGGCCACGAGCAGTACTTC.

The rearrangement uses TRBV9 and TRBJ1-5; D is possibly TRBD1 (5 bases). The V and J ends lost 0 bases and 0 bases respectively, with 10 bases between them. CDR3 length: 16 residues. The germline V gene has CDR1 SGDLS and CDR2 YYNGEE. The CDR3 here is CASSVGGPGSNQPQHF. The CDR3 DNA reads TGTGCCAGCAGCGTAGGGGGCCCGGGTAGCAATCAGCCCCAGCATTTT.